A selection of T cell receptor beta chains follows, all from one sample in a study of T cell changes during pregnancy in multiple sclerosis. Assay used: immunoSEQ multiplex PCR; TCRdb lists only in-frame clones, some missing. The sample holds roughly 120,000 clones, 80% to 95% seen once. The input for sequencing was peripheral blood, taken in the third trimester of pregnancy. The receptors shown here come from a female donor with multiple sclerosis, enrolled in a pregnancy study. Both conserved end residues are part of each CDR3. A D gene is named only where the DNA matches it firmly. Part of the rows lack a size; the others show once, few, many or a class for expanded clones.

NA	NA	TRBJ2-7	TRBV11-2	TGTGCCAGCAGCCCGACAGAAATCTACACCTACGAGCAGTACTTC	CASSPTEIYTYEQYF
NA	TRBD1	TRBJ1-5	TRBV18	TGTGCCAGCTCACCTGACAGGGCTGTTCAGCCCCAGCATTTT	CASSPDRAVQPQHF
NA	NA	TRBJ2-6	TRBV7-8	TGTGCCAGCAACTACCGATCTGGGGCCAACGTCCTGACTTTC	CASNYRSGANVLTF
few	NA	TRBJ1-2	TRBV19	TGTGCCAGTAGTTACGGGGAAGGAGGCTACACCTTC	CASSYGEGGYTF
NA	NA	TRBJ1-2	TRBV5-1	TGCGCCAGCAGCTTGGACGCATCTTCTTTACGGGGCTACACCTTC	CASSLDASSLRGYTF
NA	NA	TRBJ1-2	TRBV30	TGTGCCTGGAGTTTAGGGGTAGACTATGGCTACACCTTC	CAWSLGVDYGYTF
NA	NA	TRBJ2-6	TRBV7-3	TGTGCCAGCAGCCCGGGGACTGGGGCCAACGTCCTGACTTTC	CASSPGTGANVLTF
NA	TRBD1	TRBJ1-2	TRBV6-5	TGTGCCAGCAGTTACCGGACAGGGCGAGGCTACACCTTC	CASSYRTGRGYTF
NA	NA	TRBJ2-3	TRBV2	TGTGCCAGCAGTGAAGCGCTGCCTGCTAGCGGCACAGATACGCAGTATTTT	CASSEALPASGTDTQYF
NA	NA	TRBJ2-7	TRBV9	TGTGCCAGAGCACGGGCCTACGAGCAGTACTTC	CARARAYEQYF
NA	NA	TRBJ2-1	TRBV4-1	TGCGCCAGCAGCCAAGTTCGGCTAGCGTTTTACAATGAGCAGTTCTTC	CASSQVRLAFYNEQFF
NA	NA	TRBJ1-4	TRBV10-3	TGTGCCATCAGTGAGACCGGGAATGAAAAACTGTTTTTT	CAISETGNEKLFF
NA	TRBD1	TRBJ1-2	TRBV5-1	TGCGCCAGCACGGACAGGGCAGGGTATGGCTACACCTTC	CASTDRAGYGYTF
many	TRBD2	TRBJ2-2	TRBV28	TGTGCCAGCAACCAACTAGCGGGGAACACCGGGGAGCTGTTTTTT	CASNQLAGNTGELFF
NA	NA	TRBJ1-5	TRBV28	TGTGCCAGCAGTTTGATGCGGGGGCATACAGTTGGGGGGCGAGTAAATCAGCCCCAGCATTTT	CASSLMRGHTVGGRVNQPQHF
NA	NA	TRBJ1-5	TRBV6-1	TGTGCCAGCAGTGAACTCGAGGGACTCAATCAGCCCCAGCATTTT	CASSELEGLNQPQHF
NA	NA	TRBJ1-2	TRBV28	TGTGCCAGCACCCTAAAAGCGGGCTATGGCTACACCTTC	CASTLKAGYGYTF
NA	TRBD2	TRBJ2-2	TRBV7-2	TGTGCCAACCGAAATACGCGGGGAGCGGGGGACACCGGGGAGCTGTTTTTT	CANRNTRGAGDTGELFF
few	NA	TRBJ1-5	TRBV19	TGTGCCAGTAGTATGGTGGCAGGGAATCAGCCCCAGCATTTT	CASSMVAGNQPQHF
NA	TRBD2	TRBJ2-1	TRBV7-9	TGTGCCAGCAGCAGACGAAGAACGGGGACTAGCGGGAACTATGAGCAGTTCTTC	CASSRRRTGTSGNYEQFF
NA	TRBD1	TRBJ2-7	TRBV4-1	TGCGCCAGCAGCCAAGGCCCGGGACAGGGCTACGAGCAGTACTTC	CASSQGPGQGYEQYF
NA	NA	TRBJ1-1	TRBV5-1	TGCGCCAGCAGCGGGGTAGACAGAAACACTGAAGCTTTCTTT	CASSGVDRNTEAFF
NA	TRBD1	TRBJ2-7	TRBV11-3	TGTGCCAGCAGCATCGGACAGGGGGCGCTTTACGAGCAGTACTTC	CASSIGQGALYEQYF
NA	TRBD1	TRBJ1-4	TRBV5-1	TGCGCCAGCAGCCCCGGGACAGGGCTGGTTAATGAAAAACTGTTTTTT	CASSPGTGLVNEKLFF
NA	TRBD2	TRBJ2-3	TRBV15	TGTGCCACCAGCAGACTAGCGGAGCCAGATACGCAGTATTTT	CATSRLAEPDTQYF
NA	NA	TRBJ1-5	TRBV28	TGTGCCAGCACCAGTGGGATGGGGAGTCAGCCCCAGCATTTT	CASTSGMGSQPQHF
NA	NA	TRBJ1-6	TRBV19	TGTGCCAGTACTCCAAGGGGAATTTCACCCCTCCACTTT	CASTPRGISPLHF
NA	NA	TRBJ2-7	TRBV30	TGTGCCTGGAGAGCTTCGGGGTACGAGCAGTACTTC	CAWRASGYEQYF
NA	NA	TRBJ2-2	TRBV2	TGTGCCAGCAGCGAATACAGGGTAGAGGCCGGGGAGCTGTTTTTT	CASSEYRVEAGELFF
NA	NA	TRBJ2-2	TRBV5-1	TGCGCCAGCAGCCCGGACATCTACACCGGGGAGCTGTTTTTT	CASSPDIYTGELFF
NA	NA	TRBJ1-5	TRBV19	TGTGCCAGTAGTACCGCGACACTTAGCAATCAGCCCCAGCATTTT	CASSTATLSNQPQHF
NA	TRBD1	TRBJ1-6	TRBV6-5	TGTGCCAGCAGTTCCCTAGGACAGGGACGTTCACCCCTCCACTTT	CASSSLGQGRSPLHF
NA	NA	TRBJ2-7	TRBV11-2	TGTGCCAGCAGCCCGCGGGGTGAGCAGTACTTC	CASSPRGEQYF
once	NA	TRBJ1-2	TRBV18	TGTGCCAGCTCCCAAGCCAGCAACAGGGTTAGCTACACCTTC	CASSQASNRVSYTF
NA	TRBD1	TRBJ2-1	TRBV28	TGTGCCAGCAGTCCTGGGGGACAGGGCCTCAATGAGCAGTTCTTC	CASSPGGQGLNEQFF
once	NA	TRBJ2-5	TRBV5-4	TGTGCCAGCAGCTCCCCGGCCCCGGAGGAGACCCAGTACTTC	CASSSPAPEETQYF
NA	NA	TRBJ1-1	TRBV28	TGTGCCAGCAGTTTATTAGGACAGATTGAAGCTTTCTTT	CASSLLGQIEAFF
NA	NA	TRBJ2-2	TRBV4-2	TGTGCCAGCAGCCAAGAATCCCAGACTACAAGCGGGGAGCTGTTTTTT	CASSQESQTTSGELFF
NA	TRBD2	TRBJ2-5	TRBV6-4	TGTGCCAGCAGTGATAATAGGCGGGAGCGCCAAGAGACCCAGTACTTC	CASSDNRRERQETQYF
NA	TRBD1	TRBJ1-2	TRBV5-5	TGTGCCAGCAGCTCAGGGCAAGGACAGGGTAACTATGGCTACACCTTC	CASSSGQGQGNYGYTF
NA	NA	TRBJ1-3	TRBV27	TGTGCCAGCAGTTACCAGGGGCCTCTCTCTGGAAACACCATATATTTT	CASSYQGPLSGNTIYF
NA	NA	TRBJ1-1	TRBV7-3	TGTGCCAGCAGCTTAACGGTCGGGGGGTCCACTGAAGCTTTCTTT	CASSLTVGGSTEAFF
NA	TRBD1	TRBJ1-5	TRBV19	TGTGCCAGTCAAAGACCGGGACAGCCGTACCAGCCCCAGCATTTT	CASQRPGQPYQPQHF
NA	NA	TRBJ1-1	TRBV6-4	TGTGCCAGCAGTAGGGGTGTGAACACTGAAGCTTTCTTT	CASSRGVNTEAFF
NA	NA	TRBJ2-5	TRBV9	TGTGCCAGCAGCGCCTCGGGGATCAGAGAGACCCAGTACTTC	CASSASGIRETQYF
NA	TRBD1	TRBJ1-5	TRBV7-8	TGTGCCAGCAGCTTGACAGGGCCTCAGCCCCAGCATTTT	CASSLTGPQPQHF
NA	NA	TRBJ1-2	TRBV5-1	TGCGCCACCAGCGTTGGCGGCTCTAACTATGGCTACACCTTC	CATSVGGSNYGYTF
NA	NA	TRBJ2-3	TRBV7-3	TGTGCCAGCAGCTTACGACAGCACACAGATACGCAGTATTTT	CASSLRQHTDTQYF
NA	TRBD1	TRBJ2-7	TRBV30	TGTGCCTGGAGGGGACAGGGGCCTTACGAGCAGTACTTC	CAWRGQGPYEQYF
NA	TRBD1	TRBJ2-7	TRBV19	TGTGCCAGTAGTATTCAGGGGGCGACCTACGAGCAGTACTTC	CASSIQGATYEQYF
NA	NA	TRBJ2-1	TRBV5-1	TGCGCCAGCAGCTCGGGACTCCTGAGTAGAGATGAGCAGTTCTTC	CASSSGLLSRDEQFF
NA	TRBD2	TRBJ2-1	TRBV7-2	TGTGCCAGCAGCTGGACTAGCGGGAGGGCCAATGAGCAGTTCTTC	CASSWTSGRANEQFF
NA	NA	TRBJ1-3	TRBV4-1	TGCGCCAGCAGCCAAGCTGCCAGGGCATCCGGAAACACCATATATTTT	CASSQAARASGNTIYF